This T cell receptor beta chain appears in the sequencing data of a study of early T cells in non-severe SARS-CoV-2 infection. Turning to the study itself: Unsorted whole blood bulk RNA was sequenced, with unpaired chains.

Unique molecular identifiers tagged individual cDNA molecules. MiXCR, run by TCRdb on the 5' RACE reads, gives a single entry per CDR3 protein. The repertoire holds about 67,000 distinct CDR3 sequences, with around a tenth as singletons. Germline-derived CDR1 and CDR2 are MDHEN and SYDVKM. There are 15 residues in the CDR3. Losses at the gene ends were 3 bases for V and 6 bases for J; bases not matched to a gene: 7. The origin of this receptor is an adult who was a healthcare worker with PCR-confirmed SARS-CoV-2 infection or an uninfected control (not recorded which). The chain employs TRBV28 and TRBJ2-3; TRBD2 agrees at 9 bases. Material for sequencing was whole blood. The CDR3 DNA follows: TGTGCCAGCAGTTTTAGCGGGAGTCTTGGGGATACGCAGTATTTT. It specifies CASSFSGSLGDTQYF.